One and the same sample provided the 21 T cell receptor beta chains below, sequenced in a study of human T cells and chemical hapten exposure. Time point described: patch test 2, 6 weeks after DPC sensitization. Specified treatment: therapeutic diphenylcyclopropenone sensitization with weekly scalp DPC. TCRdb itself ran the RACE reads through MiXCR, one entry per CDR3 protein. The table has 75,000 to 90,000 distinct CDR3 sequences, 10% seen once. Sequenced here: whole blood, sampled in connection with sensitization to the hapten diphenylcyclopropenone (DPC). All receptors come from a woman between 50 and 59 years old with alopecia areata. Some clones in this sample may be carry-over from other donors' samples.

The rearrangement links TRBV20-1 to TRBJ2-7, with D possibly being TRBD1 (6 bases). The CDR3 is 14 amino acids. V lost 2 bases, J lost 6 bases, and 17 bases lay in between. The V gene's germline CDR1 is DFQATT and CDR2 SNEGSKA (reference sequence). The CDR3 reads CSARRTGRSIEQYF. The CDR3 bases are TGCAGTGCTAGAAGAACAGGGAGAAGCATCGAGCAGTACTTC.

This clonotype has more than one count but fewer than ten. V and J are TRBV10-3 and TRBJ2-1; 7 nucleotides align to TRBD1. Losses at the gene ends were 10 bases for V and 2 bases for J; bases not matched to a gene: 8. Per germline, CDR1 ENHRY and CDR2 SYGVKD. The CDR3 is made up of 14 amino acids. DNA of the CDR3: TGTGCCACAACGGGACAGTCAACCTACAATGAGCAGTTCTTC. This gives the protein CATTGQSTYNEQFF.

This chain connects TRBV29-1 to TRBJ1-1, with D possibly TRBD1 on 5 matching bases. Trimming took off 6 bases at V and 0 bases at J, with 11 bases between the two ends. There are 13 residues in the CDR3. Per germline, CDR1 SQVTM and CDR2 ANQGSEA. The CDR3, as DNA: TGCAGCGTGAGACAGCTCATGAACACTGAAGCTTTCTTT. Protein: CSVRQLMNTEAFF.

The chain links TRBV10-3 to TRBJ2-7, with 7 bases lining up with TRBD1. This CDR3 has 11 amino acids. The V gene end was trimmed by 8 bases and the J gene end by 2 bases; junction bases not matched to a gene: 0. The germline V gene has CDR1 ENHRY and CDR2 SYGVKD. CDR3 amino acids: CAIQGAYEQYF. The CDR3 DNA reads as TGTGCCATCCAGGGGGCCTACGAGCAGTACTTC.

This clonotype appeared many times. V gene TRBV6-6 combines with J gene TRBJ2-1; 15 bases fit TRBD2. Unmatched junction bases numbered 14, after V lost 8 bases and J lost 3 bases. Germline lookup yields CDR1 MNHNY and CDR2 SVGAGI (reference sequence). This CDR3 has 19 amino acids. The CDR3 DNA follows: TGTGCCAGCCAGAAATTGGGACTAGCGGGAGGCGCGGGCTACAATGAGCAGTTCTTC. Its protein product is CASQKLGLAGGAGYNEQFF.

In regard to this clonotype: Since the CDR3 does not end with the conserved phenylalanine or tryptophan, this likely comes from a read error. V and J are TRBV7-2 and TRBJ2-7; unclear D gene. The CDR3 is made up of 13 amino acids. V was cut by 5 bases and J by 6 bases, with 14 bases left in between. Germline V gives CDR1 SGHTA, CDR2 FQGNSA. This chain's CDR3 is CASSSDKLAEQYS. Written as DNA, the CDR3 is TGTGCCAGCAGCAGTGACAAGCTTGCCGAGCAGTACTCC.

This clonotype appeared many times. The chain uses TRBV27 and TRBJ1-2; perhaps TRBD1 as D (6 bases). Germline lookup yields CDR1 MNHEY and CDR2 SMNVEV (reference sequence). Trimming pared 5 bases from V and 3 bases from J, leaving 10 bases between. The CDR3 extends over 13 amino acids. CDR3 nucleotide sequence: TGTGCCAGCAGTGGGGGGCGGGACTATGGCTACACCTTC. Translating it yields CASSGGRDYGYTF.

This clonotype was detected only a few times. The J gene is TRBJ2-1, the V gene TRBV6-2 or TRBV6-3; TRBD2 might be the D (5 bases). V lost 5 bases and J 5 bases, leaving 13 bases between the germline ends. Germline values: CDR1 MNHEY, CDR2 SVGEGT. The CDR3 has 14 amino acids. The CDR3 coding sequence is TGTGCCAGCAGTGATACCGGGGTGAACAATGAGCAGTTCTTC. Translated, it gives CASSDTGVNNEQFF.

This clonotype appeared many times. The CDR3 DNA reads as TGTGCCAGCAGCCCTCAGACTAGCGGGAGCACAGATACGCAGTATTTT. This translates into CASSPQTSGSTDTQYF. The chain carries TRBV7-6 and TRBJ2-3; 10 bases fit TRBD2. The CDR3 covers 16 residues. J lost 0 bases, V lost 5 bases, and 5 bases had no gene match. Per germline, CDR1 SGHVS and CDR2 FNYEAQ. The full variable domain, its missing parts supplied by reference TRBV7-6 and TRBJ2-3, is GAGVSQSPRYKVTKRGQDVALRCDPISGHVSLYWYRQALGQGPEFLTYFNYEAQQDKSGLPNDRFSAERPEGSISTLTIQRTEQRDSAMYRCASSPQTSGSTDTQYFGPGTRLTVL.

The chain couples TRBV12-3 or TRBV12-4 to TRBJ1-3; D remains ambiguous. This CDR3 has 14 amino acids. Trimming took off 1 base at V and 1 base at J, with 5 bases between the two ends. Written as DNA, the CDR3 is TGTGCCAGCAGTTTAGTTGGTTCTGGAAACACCATATATTTT. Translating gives CASSLVGSGNTIYF.

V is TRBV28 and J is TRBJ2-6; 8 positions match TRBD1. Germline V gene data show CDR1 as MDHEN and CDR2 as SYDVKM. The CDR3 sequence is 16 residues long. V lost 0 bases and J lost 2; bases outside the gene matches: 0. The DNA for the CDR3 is TGTGCCAGCAGTTTATGGACAGGGGCTGGGGCCAACGTCCTGACTTTC. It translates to CASSLWTGAGANVLTF.

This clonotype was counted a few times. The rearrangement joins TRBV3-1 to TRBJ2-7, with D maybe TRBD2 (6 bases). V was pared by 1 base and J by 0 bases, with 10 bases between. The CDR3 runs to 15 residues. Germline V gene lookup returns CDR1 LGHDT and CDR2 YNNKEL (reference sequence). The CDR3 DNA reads TGTGCCAGCAGCCAAGTAGCGGCAACCTCCTACGAGCAGTACTTC. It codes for CASSQVAATSYEQYF.

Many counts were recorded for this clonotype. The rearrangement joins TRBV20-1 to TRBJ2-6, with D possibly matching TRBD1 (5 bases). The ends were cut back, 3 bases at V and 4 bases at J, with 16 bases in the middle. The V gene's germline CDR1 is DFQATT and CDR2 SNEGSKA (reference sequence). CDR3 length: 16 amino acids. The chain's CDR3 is CSASPSPGSGANVLTF. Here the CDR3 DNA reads TGCAGTGCTAGCCCTTCCCCAGGGTCCGGGGCCAACGTCCTGACTTTC.

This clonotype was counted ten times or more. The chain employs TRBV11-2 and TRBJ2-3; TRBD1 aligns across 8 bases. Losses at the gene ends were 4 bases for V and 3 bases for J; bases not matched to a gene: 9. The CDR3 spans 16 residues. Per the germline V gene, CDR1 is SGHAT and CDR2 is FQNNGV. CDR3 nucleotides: TGTGCCAGCAGCTCAAAGGACAGGGTCAGGACAGATACGCAGTATTTT. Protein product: CASSSKDRVRTDTQYF. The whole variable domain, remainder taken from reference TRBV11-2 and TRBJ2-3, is EAGVAQSPRYKIIEKRQSVAFWCNPISGHATLYWYQQILGQGPKLLIQFQNNGVVDDSQLPKDRFSAERLKGVDSTLKIQPAKLEDSAVYLCASSSKDRVRTDTQYFGPGTRLTVL.

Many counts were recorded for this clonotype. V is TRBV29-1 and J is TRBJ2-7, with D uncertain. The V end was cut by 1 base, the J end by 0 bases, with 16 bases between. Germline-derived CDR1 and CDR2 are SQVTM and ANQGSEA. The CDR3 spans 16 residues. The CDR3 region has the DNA TGCAGCGTTGAAGTCCCTTCCACAATTAGCTCCTACGAGCAGTACTTC. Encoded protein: CSVEVPSTISSYEQYF.

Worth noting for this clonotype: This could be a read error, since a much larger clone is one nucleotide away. The CDR3 is CAWSPSGGGTGALFF. As DNA, the CDR3 is TGTGCCTGGAGCCCCTCGGGAGGAGGAACCGGGGCGCTGTTTTTT. This chain links TRBV30 with TRBJ2-2; TRBD2 aligns across 7 bases. CDR3 size: 15 residues. Looked up from germline, CDR1 is GTSNPN and CDR2 is SVGIG (reference sequence).

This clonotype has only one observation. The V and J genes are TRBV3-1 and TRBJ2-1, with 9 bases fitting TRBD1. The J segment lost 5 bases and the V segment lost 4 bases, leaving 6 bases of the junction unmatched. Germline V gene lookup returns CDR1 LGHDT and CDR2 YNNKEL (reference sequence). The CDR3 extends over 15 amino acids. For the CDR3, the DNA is TGTGCCAGCAGCCTTGACAGGGGGTACCACAATGAGCAGTTCTTC. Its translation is CASSLDRGYHNEQFF.

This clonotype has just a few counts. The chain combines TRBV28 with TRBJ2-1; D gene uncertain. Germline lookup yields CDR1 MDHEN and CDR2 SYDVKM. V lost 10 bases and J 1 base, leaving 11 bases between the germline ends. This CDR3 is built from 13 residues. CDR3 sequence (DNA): TGTGCCACAGTGGGGTATTCCTACAATGAGCAGTTCTTC. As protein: CATVGYSYNEQFF.

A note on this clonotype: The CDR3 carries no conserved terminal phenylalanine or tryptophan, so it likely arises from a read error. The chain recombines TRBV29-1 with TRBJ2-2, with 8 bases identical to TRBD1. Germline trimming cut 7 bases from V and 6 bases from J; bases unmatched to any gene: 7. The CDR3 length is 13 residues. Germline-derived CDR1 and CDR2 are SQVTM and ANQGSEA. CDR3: CSAQGAGPGELFS. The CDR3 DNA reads TGCAGCGCTCAGGGGGCTGGGCCCGGGGAGCTGTTTTCT.

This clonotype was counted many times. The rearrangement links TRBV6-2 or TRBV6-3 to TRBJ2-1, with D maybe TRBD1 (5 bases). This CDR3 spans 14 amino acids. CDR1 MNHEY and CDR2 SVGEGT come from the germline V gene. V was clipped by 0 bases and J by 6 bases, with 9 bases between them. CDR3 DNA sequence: TGTGCCAGCAGTTACTCTACCCAGGGCAATGAGCAGTTCTTC. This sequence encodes CASSYSTQGNEQFF.

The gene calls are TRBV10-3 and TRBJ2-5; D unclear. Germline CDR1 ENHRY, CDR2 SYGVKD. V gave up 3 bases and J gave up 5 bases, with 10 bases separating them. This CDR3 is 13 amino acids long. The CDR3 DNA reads TGTGCCATCAGTGACAGGCCCCGCGAGACCCAGTACTTC. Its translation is CAISDRPRETQYF.